These 10 T cell receptor beta chains were sequenced from one sample in a study of T cells after yellow fever vaccination. MiXCR was run by TCRdb on the 5' RACE reads, yielding one entry per CDR3 protein. The data hold some 500,000 distinct CDR3 sequences, with roughly 12% observed a single time. The input for sequencing was PBMCs, taken on the day of the yellow fever booster vaccination. Receptors were obtained from a man aged 25-40 years who received the YFV17D yellow fever vaccine.

This clonotype was detected a few times. This chain links TRBV20-1 with TRBJ1-1; no firm D call. Trimming pared 1 base from V and 1 base from J, leaving 4 bases between. CDR3 length equals 12 residues. Germline V gene lookup returns CDR1 DFQATT and CDR2 SNEGSKA (reference sequence). The CDR3 DNA follows: TGCAGTGCTAGAGGAGAGAACACTGAAGCTTTCTTT. It specifies CSARGENTEAFF.

This clonotype appeared a few times. The V call is TRBV7-9, the J call TRBJ2-3, with TRBD2 matching 10 bases. CDR3 length: 16 amino acids. V lost 7 bases and J lost 4; bases outside the gene matches: 11. Germline V CDR1 and CDR2: SEHNR, FQNEAQ (reference sequence). CDR3 region: CASTSRASGSSDTQYF. The CDR3 DNA is TGTGCCAGCACTTCTCGGGCTAGCGGGAGTTCAGATACGCAGTATTTT. Combining the CDR3 with reference TRBV7-9 and TRBJ2-3 gives the whole variable domain DTGVSQNPRHKITKRGQNVTFRCDPISEHNRLYWYRQTLGQGPEFLTYFQNEAQLEKSRLLSDRFSAERPKGSFSTLEIQRTEQGDSAMYLCASTSRASGSSDTQYFGPGTRLTVL.

This clonotype has a handful of counts. V gene TRBV2 combines with J gene TRBJ1-3, with 8 positions matching TRBD1. V lost 0 bases to trimming and J lost 7 bases; unmatched junction nucleotides: 8. The CDR3 covers 16 residues. Germline V gene sequence: CDR1 SNHLY, CDR2 FYNNEI. The CDR3 bases are TGTGCCAGCAGTGAAGCTTTCGCCAGGGGGCAGAACACCATATATTTT. It translates to CASSEAFARGQNTIYF.

The chain links TRBV30 to TRBJ2-7; 9 bases fit TRBD1. Trimming at V came to 0 bases and at J to 3 bases, leaving 3 bases not matched to a gene. The CDR3 contains 14 residues. Germline lookup yields CDR1 GTSNPN and CDR2 SVGIG (reference sequence). The CDR3 nucleotides read TGTGCCTGGAGTGTCCGGGACAGGGTCTACGAGCAGTACTTC. Protein: CAWSVRDRVYEQYF.

This sequence joins TRBV28 and TRBJ2-7; 7 positions agree with TRBD1. Germline loops: CDR1 MDHEN, CDR2 SYDVKM. The V segment lost 6 bases and the J segment 3 bases; nucleotides outside the gene matches: 11. CDR3 length: 15 amino acids. For the CDR3, the DNA is TGTGCCAGCAGATCCCCTTTGACAGGGTACTACGAGCAGTACTTC. Protein sequence: CASRSPLTGYYEQYF.

The table lists this clonotype with a few counts. This chain connects TRBV15 to TRBJ2-7; D ambiguous. This CDR3 contains 13 residues. CDR1 is LNHNV, CDR2 YYDKDF, per germline (reference sequence). Trimming cost V 5 bases and J 2 bases, with 10 bases left between them. The CDR3 spells CATSSQVPYEQYF. The CDR3 nucleotides read TGTGCCACCAGCTCCCAAGTGCCCTACGAGCAGTACTTC.

This clonotype has more than one count but fewer than ten. The V and J genes are TRBV7-8 and TRBJ2-1, with TRBD2 matching over 7 bases. V trimming: 2 bases; J trimming: 8 bases; junction bases outside the gene matches: 15. The CDR3 is 17 amino acids. CDR1 is SGHVS and CDR2 is FQNEAQ in the germline V gene. CDR3 bases: TGTGCCAGCAGCTTAAGGTGGCGGACTAGGGGAGGACATGAGCAGTTCTTC. It is translated as CASSLRWRTRGGHEQFF.

This chain uses TRBV6-5 with TRBJ2-3, with 8 bases matching TRBD2. Germline V CDR1 and CDR2: MNHEY, SVGAGI. J lost 6 bases, V lost 0 bases, and 14 bases had no gene match. The CDR3 is 18 residues long. The CDR3 loop is CASSYSKLSGASGDTQYF. The CDR3 DNA follows: TGTGCCAGCAGTTACTCGAAGCTGAGCGGGGCTAGCGGGGATACGCAGTATTTT.

In its sample, this clonotype was seen a few times. The rearrangement uses TRBV5-1 and TRBJ2-7; 7 bases line up with TRBD1. The CDR3 has 14 amino acids. Trimming cost V 4 bases and J 7 bases; bases outside gene matches: 11. Germline V lookup: CDR1 SGHRS, CDR2 YFSETQ. In DNA, the CDR3 is TGCGCCAGCAGCCCGGGACAGACAGAAGGGGAGCAGTACTTC. Its translation: CASSPGQTEGEQYF. The full variable domain, rest sourced from reference TRBV5-1 and TRBJ2-7, is KAGVTQTPRYLIKTRGQQVTLSCSPISGHRSVSWYQQTPGQGLQFLFEYFSETQRNKGNFPGRFSGRQFSNSRSEMNVSTLELGDSALYLCASSPGQTEGEQYFGPGTRLTVT.

The chain employs TRBV3-1 and TRBJ2-3; no clear D gene. This CDR3 comprises 14 residues. The germline V gene encodes CDR1 LGHDT and CDR2 YNNKEL (reference sequence). The V end was cut by 0 bases, the J end by 6 bases, with 10 bases between. CDR3 region: CASSQDVAWDTQYF. The CDR3 DNA reads as TGTGCCAGCAGCCAAGACGTGGCGTGGGATACGCAGTATTTT.